This T cell receptor (beta chain) is drawn from a study of shared T cell receptors in the human thymus (dated by TCRdb to about 2021). For context, the study as a whole: The study examined how self-reactive, shared T-cell receptor alpha chains are generated in the human thymus.

The library was produced with the immunoSEQ multiplex PCR assay. TCRdb took this table from immuneACCESS and kept in-frame rearrangements with V and J called. Such tables lack part of the clones; where checked against another copy, unresolved V genes explain under half of the gap, and the rest is unexplained. This sample is represented by under 700,000 clones; 70% to 80% of them were singletons. 0.01% to 0.015% of the sample belongs to the ten largest clones. According to the germline V gene (reference sequence), CDR1 reads LNHDA and CDR2 reads SQIVND. V trim: 5 bases; J trim: 2 bases; unmatched bases: 6. Counted from cysteine to phenylalanine, this CDR3 has 17 amino acids. Only the CDR3 DNA stays, 51 bases, in frame from base 1. As for this clone: This receptor's antigen is unknown. The record has no base qualities; no much larger clone is one base away.

The same specimen was also included in a second study, on human thymus T cells. The second study's authors report: Donors were immunologically healthy infants undergoing open corrective cardiac surgery for congenital heart defects in Finland. Thymus tissue was obtained as surgical resects removed during corrective cardiac surgery. Usage of V and J gene segments appeared to be biased in both the thymic and the peripheral blood repertoires. The related research found that thymic TCR repertoires overlapped highly between unrelated individuals. The study used about eight infant thymus samples plus four related peripheral blood samples to characterize TCR alpha and beta repertoires. Donor ages ranged from about 7 to 244 days, and the cohort comprised six or seven male and two female infants. After being mechanically released from the tissue, thymocytes were kept at -70 degrees C in pellets of about 10-33 million cells. A QIAsymphony instrument was used to extract genomic DNA from frozen cell pellets. The immunoSEQ multiplex PCR assay was used to amplify the TCRB and TCRAD loci from a standardized amount of quality-controlled genomic DNA. The amplicons spanned the V(D)J region and were long enough to cover the CDR3 and allow V and J genes to be identified. Through the commercial immunoSEQ service, the amplicons were sequenced on an Illumina platform. Primer bias and sequencing errors were corrected as previously described, and TCRAD and TCRB definitions were based on the IMGT database. immunoSEQ Analyzer 3.0 and VDJTools were used for repertoire analysis, which covered basic statistics, V/J segment usage, diversity estimates, rarefaction and pairwise overlap. Chao1, ChaoE, Efron-Thisted, Shannon and inverse Simpson indices were used to estimate diversity, which was also estimated on datasets down-sampled to the smallest sample. Repertoire overlap was determined by strict matching of CDR3 nucleotide sequence, V gene and J gene, and Jaccard-based multidimensional scaling clustering was applied. On average, thymus samples yielded approximately 780,000 unique TCRB clonotypes, whereas blood samples yielded roughly 80,000.

The sequenced material came from thymocytes. The receptor's source is a boy in the first two years of life with a congenital heart defect. Donor details come from another sample of the same person, matched by shared clones. This sequence uses TRBV19 and TRBJ2-4; 13 central bases correspond to TRBD2. In nucleotide form, the sequence is TGTGCCAGTAGTCTCGGACTAGCGGGAGTCCCCAAAAACATTCAGTACTTC. This gives the protein CASSLGLAGVPKNIQYF.